The rows below give T cell receptor beta chains drawn from one sample of a study of T cell responses to AZD1222 COVID-19 vaccine. Method: immunoSEQ multiplex PCR; TCRdb's copy keeps in-frame clones and lacks some. The data contain about 120,000 clones, roughly 90% of them singletons. This material consisted of peripheral blood, taken on day 0 of AZD1222 vaccination. Source of these receptors: an adult in good health. Each CDR3 is given with its conserved first and last residue. D genes are given only for firm matches. Clone size is shown for a subset of rows, as once, few, many or a class of expanded clone.

clone_size: NA; j_call: TRBJ1-2; v_call: TRBV30; d_call: NA; cdr3_nt: TGTGCCTGGAGTGTTGGTCTGGCTGCAGGCTACACCTTC; cdr3_aa: CAWSVGLAAGYTF
clone_size: NA; j_call: TRBJ2-1; v_call: TRBV10-3; d_call: NA; cdr3_nt: TGTGCCATCAGTGGTCCGGCAGGAGCCTTAGACAATGAGCAGTTCTTC; cdr3_aa: CAISGPAGALDNEQFF
clone_size: NA; j_call: TRBJ1-5; v_call: TRBV7-8; d_call: NA; cdr3_nt: TGTGCCAGCAGCTTGTCGGTCCAGGAGAATCAGCCCCAGCATTTT; cdr3_aa: CASSLSVQENQPQHF
clone_size: NA; j_call: TRBJ1-2; v_call: TRBV19; d_call: NA; cdr3_nt: TGTGCCAGTAGTACGTCATTAGTGCGTGGCTATGGCTACACCTTC; cdr3_aa: CASSTSLVRGYGYTF
clone_size: NA; j_call: TRBJ2-7; v_call: TRBV29-1; d_call: NA; cdr3_nt: TGCAGCGTTGGGACCTACGAGCAGTACTTC; cdr3_aa: CSVGTYEQYF
clone_size: NA; j_call: TRBJ2-3; v_call: TRBV7-2; d_call: NA; cdr3_nt: TGTGCCAGCAGCTCGACCTGGGCCCGCACAGATACGCAGTATTTT; cdr3_aa: CASSSTWARTDTQYF
clone_size: NA; j_call: TRBJ1-2; v_call: TRBV5-1; d_call: NA; cdr3_nt: TGCGCCAGCAGCCAGATATCCCGTAACTATGGCTACACCTTC; cdr3_aa: CASSQISRNYGYTF
clone_size: NA; j_call: TRBJ2-2; v_call: TRBV29-1; d_call: NA; cdr3_nt: TGCAGCGTCTCTAAACATCGGAACACCGGGGAGCTGTTTTTT; cdr3_aa: CSVSKHRNTGELFF
clone_size: NA; j_call: TRBJ1-1; v_call: TRBV19; d_call: TRBD1; cdr3_nt: TGTGCCAGTAGTTTACAGGGGCAATCTGGCACTGAAGCTTTCTTT; cdr3_aa: CASSLQGQSGTEAFF
clone_size: NA; j_call: TRBJ2-5; v_call: TRBV4-3; d_call: TRBD1; cdr3_nt: TGCGCCAGCAGCCAAGATGACAGGGGGCGAGAGACCCAGTACTTC; cdr3_aa: CASSQDDRGRETQYF
clone_size: NA; j_call: TRBJ2-1; v_call: TRBV6-5; d_call: TRBD2; cdr3_nt: TGTGCCAGCAGTTACCCCGGGGGGGGTGGTGAGCAGTTCTTC; cdr3_aa: CASSYPGGGGEQFF
clone_size: NA; j_call: TRBJ2-4; v_call: TRBV18; d_call: TRBD1; cdr3_nt: TGTGCCAGCTCACCCCCCGGGACAGGGGGTAGCATTCAGTACTTC; cdr3_aa: CASSPPGTGGSIQYF
clone_size: NA; j_call: TRBJ2-1; v_call: TRBV6-2/TRBV6-3; d_call: TRBD2; cdr3_nt: TGTGCCAGCAGCTTTTTAGCGGGGCCATACAATGAGCAGTTCTTC; cdr3_aa: CASSFLAGPYNEQFF
clone_size: few; j_call: TRBJ2-2; v_call: TRBV25-1; d_call: NA; cdr3_nt: TGTGCCAGCAGTGAAATAATCGCCGGGGAGCTGTTTTTT; cdr3_aa: CASSEIIAGELFF
clone_size: NA; j_call: TRBJ2-1; v_call: TRBV16; d_call: TRBD1; cdr3_nt: TGTGCCAGCAGCCAATCCGCCGGGACAGGCAACAATGAGCAGTTCTTC; cdr3_aa: CASSQSAGTGNNEQFF
clone_size: once; j_call: TRBJ2-1; v_call: TRBV6-2/TRBV6-3; d_call: NA; cdr3_nt: TGTGCCAGCAGTTACTCGGGAAGGGGGAGAAACAATGAGCAGTTCTTC; cdr3_aa: CASSYSGRGRNNEQFF
clone_size: NA; j_call: TRBJ1-5; v_call: TRBV28; d_call: NA; cdr3_nt: TGTGCCAGCAGTTGGGGCAGGGACTATCAGCCCCAGCATTTT; cdr3_aa: CASSWGRDYQPQHF
clone_size: NA; j_call: TRBJ2-1; v_call: TRBV24-1; d_call: NA; cdr3_nt: TGTGCCACCAGTGAACCCGGACAGACTCAGTTCTTC; cdr3_aa: CATSEPGQTQFF
clone_size: NA; j_call: TRBJ2-1; v_call: TRBV2; d_call: TRBD2; cdr3_nt: TGTGCCAGCAGTGAAATTTCTGGACTAGCGTGGGACAATGAGCAGTTCTTC; cdr3_aa: CASSEISGLAWDNEQFF
clone_size: NA; j_call: TRBJ2-3; v_call: TRBV5-1; d_call: TRBD2; cdr3_nt: TGCGCCAGCAGCTTGCGCACTAGCGGGGGTCGGGGCACAGATACGCAGTATTTT; cdr3_aa: CASSLRTSGGRGTDTQYF
clone_size: NA; j_call: TRBJ2-3; v_call: TRBV5-8; d_call: NA; cdr3_nt: TGTGCCAGCAGTCAGAGACAGGCGCTACACACAGATACGCAGTATTTT; cdr3_aa: CASSQRQALHTDTQYF
clone_size: NA; j_call: TRBJ1-2; v_call: TRBV24-1; d_call: NA; cdr3_nt: TGTGCCACCAGTGATGGCCCGCAGGGGCGCTATGGCTACACCTTC; cdr3_aa: CATSDGPQGRYGYTF
clone_size: NA; j_call: TRBJ2-2; v_call: TRBV6-2/TRBV6-3; d_call: TRBD1; cdr3_nt: TGTGCCAGCAGTTACGAGGCGGACAGGGTTTTTTCCACCGGGGAGCTGTTTTTT; cdr3_aa: CASSYEADRVFSTGELFF
clone_size: NA; j_call: TRBJ1-2; v_call: TRBV29-1; d_call: NA; cdr3_nt: TGCAGCGTTGGGGCCGAGGGAGAGCGGAGCGGCTACACCTTC; cdr3_aa: CSVGAEGERSGYTF
clone_size: NA; j_call: TRBJ1-2; v_call: TRBV6-1; d_call: NA; cdr3_nt: TGTGCCAGCAGTGAGACTAACTATGGCTACACCTTC; cdr3_aa: CASSETNYGYTF
clone_size: NA; j_call: TRBJ2-5; v_call: TRBV4-2; d_call: TRBD1; cdr3_nt: TGTGCCAGCAGCCCAGGATGGCAGGGGGTGGAAGAGACCCAGTACTTC; cdr3_aa: CASSPGWQGVEETQYF
clone_size: NA; j_call: TRBJ1-5; v_call: TRBV4-1; d_call: NA; cdr3_nt: TGCGCCAGCAGCCAAGAAGGGGGGGGCAATCAGCCCCAGCATTTT; cdr3_aa: CASSQEGGGNQPQHF
clone_size: NA; j_call: TRBJ1-3; v_call: TRBV11-3; d_call: TRBD1; cdr3_nt: TGTGCCAGCAGCCCGGGACAGGGACCTGGAAACACCATATATTTT; cdr3_aa: CASSPGQGPGNTIYF
clone_size: few; j_call: TRBJ2-5; v_call: TRBV7-2; d_call: NA; cdr3_nt: TGTGCCAGCAGCTTAGTGTACCAAGAGACCCAGTACTTC; cdr3_aa: CASSLVYQETQYF
clone_size: NA; j_call: TRBJ2-2; v_call: TRBV28; d_call: NA; cdr3_nt: TGTGCCAGCAGTTTATTTCGGGTATCCGGGGAGCTGTTTTTT; cdr3_aa: CASSLFRVSGELFF
clone_size: NA; j_call: TRBJ1-2; v_call: TRBV4-2; d_call: NA; cdr3_nt: TGTGCCAGCAGCCAAGTCAAAGGGAGTTTTGGTTATGGCTACACCTTC; cdr3_aa: CASSQVKGSFGYGYTF
clone_size: NA; j_call: TRBJ1-5; v_call: TRBV12-3/TRBV12-4; d_call: TRBD1; cdr3_nt: TGTGCCAGCACCATGGACAGGGGGAAGCCCCAGCATTTT; cdr3_aa: CASTMDRGKPQHF
clone_size: NA; j_call: TRBJ1-1; v_call: TRBV2; d_call: NA; cdr3_nt: TGTGCCAGCAGTGAACAACCTACTATGAACACTGAAGCTTTCTTT; cdr3_aa: CASSEQPTMNTEAFF
clone_size: NA; j_call: TRBJ2-7; v_call: TRBV19; d_call: NA; cdr3_nt: TGTGCCAGTAGTATATTGGCAGGGGGAGGGACCTACGAGCAGTACTTC; cdr3_aa: CASSILAGGGTYEQYF
clone_size: NA; j_call: TRBJ1-1; v_call: TRBV7-8; d_call: NA; cdr3_nt: TGTGCCAGCAGCTTAGCGGGGCGCCCTGAAGCTTTCTTT; cdr3_aa: CASSLAGRPEAFF
clone_size: NA; j_call: TRBJ2-1; v_call: TRBV6-1; d_call: TRBD1; cdr3_nt: TGTGCCAGCAGGGAAGAGGGGGACAGGGGATTTGAGCAGTTCTTC; cdr3_aa: CASREEGDRGFEQFF
clone_size: NA; j_call: TRBJ2-7; v_call: TRBV27; d_call: TRBD1; cdr3_nt: TGTGCCAGTCAGGGGGTGACCTACGAGCAGTACTTC; cdr3_aa: CASQGVTYEQYF
clone_size: NA; j_call: TRBJ1-2; v_call: TRBV5-4; d_call: TRBD1; cdr3_nt: TGTGCCAGCAGCCAAGGGACAGAACCCTATGGCTACACCTTC; cdr3_aa: CASSQGTEPYGYTF
clone_size: few; j_call: TRBJ1-4; v_call: TRBV6-1; d_call: NA; cdr3_nt: TGTGCCAGCAGTGAATCCAGGGTGGGCGAAAAACTGTTTTTT; cdr3_aa: CASSESRVGEKLFF
clone_size: NA; j_call: TRBJ1-1; v_call: TRBV24-1; d_call: NA; cdr3_nt: TGTGCCACCAGTGACGGACCCCGCACTGAAGCTTTCTTT; cdr3_aa: CATSDGPRTEAFF
clone_size: NA; j_call: TRBJ2-4; v_call: TRBV3-1/TRBV3-2; d_call: NA; cdr3_nt: TGTGCCAGCAGCCAAGGGGGCGGGGGCGACATTCAGTACTTC; cdr3_aa: CASSQGGGGDIQYF
clone_size: NA; j_call: TRBJ1-4; v_call: TRBV6-5; d_call: NA; cdr3_nt: TGTGCCAGCAGTATAAACACCCCCCGGGGGGTACTGTTTTTT; cdr3_aa: CASSINTPRGVLFF
clone_size: NA; j_call: TRBJ1-2; v_call: TRBV7-2; d_call: NA; cdr3_nt: TGTGCCAGCAGCTCAGATCCGACAGAGGGCTATGGCTACACCTTC; cdr3_aa: CASSSDPTEGYGYTF
clone_size: NA; j_call: TRBJ1-1; v_call: TRBV24-1; d_call: TRBD1; cdr3_nt: TGTGCCACCAGACGCTCAGGGGGCCAGACTGAAGCTTTCTTT; cdr3_aa: CATRRSGGQTEAFF
clone_size: NA; j_call: TRBJ2-2; v_call: TRBV12-3/TRBV12-4; d_call: NA; cdr3_nt: TGTGCCAGCAGCCTCGACAGAGCCGGGGAGCTGTTTTTT; cdr3_aa: CASSLDRAGELFF
clone_size: NA; j_call: TRBJ2-7; v_call: TRBV7-9; d_call: NA; cdr3_nt: TGTGCCAGCAGCTTAGGCACTCCAGGGGGGGAGCAGTACTTC; cdr3_aa: CASSLGTPGGEQYF
clone_size: NA; j_call: TRBJ1-1; v_call: TRBV10-3; d_call: TRBD1; cdr3_nt: TGTGCCATCAGAGTCGCCGACAGGGTCACTGAAGCTTTCTTT; cdr3_aa: CAIRVADRVTEAFF
clone_size: NA; j_call: TRBJ2-7; v_call: TRBV7-2; d_call: TRBD2; cdr3_nt: TGTGCCAGCAGCTTTACTAGCGGGGGGAGGAGCTCCTACGAGCAGTACTTC; cdr3_aa: CASSFTSGGRSSYEQYF
clone_size: few; j_call: TRBJ1-1; v_call: TRBV12-3/TRBV12-4; d_call: NA; cdr3_nt: TGTGCCAGCAGTCCCTCGGGGAGGGAAACTTTCTTT; cdr3_aa: CASSPSGRETFF
clone_size: once; j_call: TRBJ2-7; v_call: TRBV11-2; d_call: TRBD2; cdr3_nt: TGTGCCAGCAGCCCGGGACTAGCGGGGAGTGGGGAGCAGTACTTC; cdr3_aa: CASSPGLAGSGEQYF
clone_size: NA; j_call: TRBJ2-5; v_call: TRBV29-1; d_call: NA; cdr3_nt: TGCAGCGTGGTAACAGTGAAAGAGACCCAGTACTTC; cdr3_aa: CSVVTVKETQYF
clone_size: NA; j_call: TRBJ1-1; v_call: TRBV2; d_call: NA; cdr3_nt: TGTGCCAGCACGACCAGGACTGAAGCTTTCTTT; cdr3_aa: CASTTRTEAFF
clone_size: NA; j_call: TRBJ1-3; v_call: TRBV9; d_call: NA; cdr3_nt: TGTGCCAGCAGCCCTCCCGGGTTTTCGAACTCTGGAAACACCATATATTTT; cdr3_aa: CASSPPGFSNSGNTIYF